This is a list of T cell receptor beta chains from one sample in a study of blood T cell repertoires in COVID-19. Generated by immunoSEQ multiplex PCR, the TCRdb table keeps only in-frame clones and is missing some. The sample consists of 85,000 to 120,000 clones, around 87% of them appearing once. The material sequenced was peripheral blood. These receptor sequences come from a man aged 50 or older with active or convalescent COVID-19. CDR3s leave out the opening cysteine and the closing phenylalanine or tryptophan.

CDR3 protein: SASSGHEQY
V gene: TRBV20-1
J gene: TRBJ2-7

CDR3 protein: ASSLAGTIYGYT
V gene: TRBV28
J gene: TRBJ1-2

CDR3 protein: ASSQPSGGLGLETQY
V gene: TRBV4-1
J gene: TRBJ2-5

CDR3 protein: ASSLNTRQGTQY
V gene: TRBV5-1
J gene: TRBJ2-3

CDR3 protein: ASRVSGYNEQF
V gene: TRBV6-5
J gene: TRBJ2-1

CDR3 protein: AVPGGPRDPYEQY
V gene: TRBV7-9
J gene: TRBJ2-7

CDR3 protein: ASSGSSSNTGELF
V gene: TRBV2
J gene: TRBJ2-2

CDR3 protein: ASSGGTVSTDTQY
V gene: TRBV5-1
J gene: TRBJ2-3

CDR3 protein: ASSAPGTLTQY
V gene: TRBV28
J gene: TRBJ2-3

CDR3 protein: ASSTAGQGVDEQY
V gene: TRBV19
J gene: TRBJ2-7

CDR3 protein: ASSGTGVVVKLF
V gene: TRBV2
J gene: TRBJ1-4

CDR3 protein: ASSPISGGFDTEAF
V gene: TRBV18
J gene: TRBJ1-1

CDR3 protein: ASSPGGASTEAF
V gene: TRBV5-4
J gene: TRBJ1-1

CDR3 protein: ASSTSFGQGENQPQH
V gene: TRBV7-8
J gene: TRBJ1-5